This TCR beta chain is drawn from a study of lymphopenia after photon versus proton radiotherapy (dated by TCRdb to 2018 to 2020). Study-level background: Photon and proton radiation therapy were compared by the study for their immunological effects in patients with gastrointestinal tumors who developed high-grade lymphopenia. The cohort included more than 15 patients with gastrointestinal tumors who developed lymphopenia after receiving either photon or proton therapy. The study aimed to characterize how the two radiation modalities differ in their impact on the immune system.

Concerning this clone: It has no known antigen specificity. No much larger clone exists at a distance of one base, and base qualities are not known.

Findings and caveats that apply to the study as a whole: Once the lymphocyte count had reached its nadir, the repertoires of photon-treated patients showed oligoclonal expansion, particularly of CD8+ Temra cells, and this expansion drove the decline in diversity. Proton-treated patients stayed relatively stable during treatment, while photon-treated patients lost naive T cells and TCR diversity and gained effector/memory populations. The survival association was assessed only in patients who died, and better survival with proton therapy was presented by the authors as a possibility rather than a demonstrated result. Across the cohort, among patients who died, a greater drop in TCR diversity after the nadir was inversely correlated with overall survival time.

Library preparation used the immunoSEQ multiplex PCR assay. T cell repertoires were profiled by deep sequencing of rearranged TCR beta loci, alongside multiparametric flow cytometry. This is the immuneACCESS table as TCRdb keeps it, with only in-frame sequences that have V and J called. A part of the clones is gone; compared with another copy, unresolved V genes explain less than half, and the rest is unexplained. In this sample the table shows around 150,000 clones, 70% to 90% of which occur a single time. In total, the top ten clones hold around 5% of the sample. The starting material was peripheral blood, obtained from a patient treated with photon-based radiotherapy. This TCR was sampled from a man over 45 with gastric cancer.

The bases read TGTGCCAGCAGAGAACGGGGGGTTCAGGAGACCCAGTACTTC. Translated, it reads CASRERGVQETQYF. The chain is encoded by TRBV7-9 joined to TRBJ2-5; 7 junctional bases match TRBD2. Per the germline V gene (reference sequence), SEHNR is the CDR1 and FQNEAQ is the CDR2. The CDR3 runs 14 amino acids, cysteine and phenylalanine included. Just the 42-base CDR3 DNA is kept, in frame starting at base 1. Trimming takes 6 bases off V and 5 bases off J; junction bases not matched to a gene: 9.